The 7 T cell receptor beta chains in this list originate from one sample, sequenced in a study of shared clonotypes between healthy human individuals. Clones were read by immunoSEQ multiplex PCR, and TCRdb kept only the in-frame ones, dropping some. The sample contains about 980,000 clones, around three quarters of which appear only once. Sequenced input: memory CD4+ T cells sorted from blood. Subset of the sample: CD45RA-negative fraction. The receptors stem from a man aged 18 to 30 in good health.

This clone was picked up a small number of times. The chain employs TRBV5-6 and TRBJ2-1; tentatively, D is TRBD2 (7 bases). The germline V gene has CDR1 SGHDT and CDR2 YYEEEE. The ends were cut back, 4 bases at V and 2 bases at J, with 19 bases in the middle. CDR3 length: 17 amino acids. The CDR3 here is CASSPLGRGSPYNEQFF. The CDR3 DNA follows: TGTGCCAGCAGCCCCCTAGGGAGGGGGTCGCCCTACAATGAGCAGTTCTTC.

This chain joins TRBV30 and TRBJ1-5; D is perhaps TRBD1 (6 bases). CDR3 length: 13 residues. V dropped 5 bases and J dropped 7 bases, with 15 bases sitting between them. Germline V lookup: CDR1 GTSNPN, CDR2 SVGIG (reference sequence). CDR3 coding DNA: TGTGCCTGGGCCCGGGACATTTCCCAGCCCCAGCATTTT. Its translation: CAWARDISQPQHF.

The V call is TRBV9, the J call TRBJ2-5, with TRBD2 matching over 10 bases. The germline gives CDR1 SGDLS, CDR2 YYNGEE. This CDR3 contains 16 residues. Unmatched junction bases numbered 7, after V lost 0 bases and J lost 5 bases. The CDR3 DNA reads as TGTGCCAGCAGCGTAGTGGCTAGCGGGAGTGGGGAGACCCAGTACTTC. Its protein is CASSVVASGSGETQYF.

This clone was found a few times. This rearrangement joins TRBV7-8 to TRBJ1-2; TRBD1 might be the D (5 bases). V lost 5 bases, J lost 2 bases, and 15 bases lay in between. CDR1 is SGHVS and CDR2 is FQNEAQ in the germline V gene. There are 15 residues in the CDR3. The CDR3 spells CASSPRGGLNYGYTF. The CDR3 nucleotides are TGTGCCAGCAGCCCCCGGGGCGGACTCAACTATGGCTACACCTTC.

This clone has a handful of counts. Within the sample, other DNA sequences also encode this same CDR3. V is TRBV7-9 and J is TRBJ2-7; maybe TRBD2 (5 bases). V shed 5 bases and J shed 5 bases, with 10 bases lying between them. The CDR3 is 12 residues long. Germline lookup yields CDR1 SEHNR and CDR2 FQNEAQ (reference sequence). This chain's CDR3 is CASSPEGHEQYF. Here the CDR3 DNA reads TGTGCCAGCAGCCCTGAGGGCCACGAGCAGTACTTC.

The chain has TRBV19 and TRBJ2-4, with TRBD2 as a possible D gene (6 bases). The CDR3 covers 16 residues. From germline, CDR1 is LNHDA and CDR2 SQIVND (reference sequence). Trimming took 5 bases from V and 0 from J, leaving 14 bases between them. CDR3 loop: CASSPPGGLAKNIQYF. CDR3 bases: TGTGCCAGTAGTCCCCCAGGAGGGCTAGCCAAAAACATTCAGTACTTC. The whole variable domain, remainder taken from reference TRBV19 and TRBJ2-4, is DGGITQSPKYLFRKEGQNVTLSCEQNLNHDAMYWYRQDPGQGLRLIYYSQIVNDFQKGDIAEGYSVSREKKESFPLTVTSAQKNPTAFYLCASSPPGGLAKNIQYFGAGTRLSVL.

V gene TRBV10-3 combines with J gene TRBJ2-7; 7 positions match TRBD1. Germline V gives CDR1 ENHRY, CDR2 SYGVKD. With 0 bases clipped from V and 7 bases from J, the junction kept 9 bases outside the gene matches. CDR3 length: 15 amino acids. This CDR3 is CAISESGTTGAEQYF. CDR3 in DNA: TGTGCCATCAGTGAGTCGGGGACAACAGGGGCAGAGCAGTACTTC.